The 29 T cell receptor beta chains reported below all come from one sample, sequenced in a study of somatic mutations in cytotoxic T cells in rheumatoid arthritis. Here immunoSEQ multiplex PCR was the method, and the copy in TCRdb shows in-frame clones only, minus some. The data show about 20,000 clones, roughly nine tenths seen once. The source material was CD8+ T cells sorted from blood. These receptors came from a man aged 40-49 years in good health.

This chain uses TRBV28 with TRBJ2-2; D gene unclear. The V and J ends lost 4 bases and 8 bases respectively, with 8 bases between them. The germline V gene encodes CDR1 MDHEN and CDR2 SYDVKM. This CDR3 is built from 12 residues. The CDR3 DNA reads TGTGCCAGCAGTTCAATGACGGGGGAGCTGTTTTTT. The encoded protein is CASSSMTGELFF.

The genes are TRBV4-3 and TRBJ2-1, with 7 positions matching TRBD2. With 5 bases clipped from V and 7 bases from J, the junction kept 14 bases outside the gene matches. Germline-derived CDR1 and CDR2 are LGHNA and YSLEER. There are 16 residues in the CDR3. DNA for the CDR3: TGCGCCAGCAGCACCCGGGATAGGGGACTACCTAATGAGCAGTTCTTC. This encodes CASSTRDRGLPNEQFF.

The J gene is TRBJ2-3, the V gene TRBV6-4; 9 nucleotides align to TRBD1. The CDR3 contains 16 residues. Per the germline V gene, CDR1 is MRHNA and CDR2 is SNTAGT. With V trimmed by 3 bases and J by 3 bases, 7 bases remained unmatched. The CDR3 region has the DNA TGTGCCAGCAGTGATATTGGGACAGGGCGTACAGATACGCAGTATTTT. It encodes CASSDIGTGRTDTQYF.

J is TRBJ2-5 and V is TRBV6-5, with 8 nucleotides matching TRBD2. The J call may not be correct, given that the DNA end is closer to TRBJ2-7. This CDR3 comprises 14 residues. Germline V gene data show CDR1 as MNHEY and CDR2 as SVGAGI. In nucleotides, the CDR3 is TGTGCCAGCGGATTAAGCGGGAGATACTACGAGCAGTACTTC. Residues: CASGLSGRYYEQYF.

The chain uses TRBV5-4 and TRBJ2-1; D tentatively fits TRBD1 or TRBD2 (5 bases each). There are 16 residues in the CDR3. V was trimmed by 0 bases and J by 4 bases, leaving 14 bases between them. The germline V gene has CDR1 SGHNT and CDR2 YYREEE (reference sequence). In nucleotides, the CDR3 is TGTGCCAGCAGCTTGGGGGTTGGGGACCCTTACAATGAGCAGTTCTTC. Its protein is CASSLGVGDPYNEQFF.

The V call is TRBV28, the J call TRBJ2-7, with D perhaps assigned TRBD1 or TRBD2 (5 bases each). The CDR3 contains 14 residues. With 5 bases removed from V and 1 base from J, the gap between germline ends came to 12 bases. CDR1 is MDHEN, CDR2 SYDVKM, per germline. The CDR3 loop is CASSHGTGSYEQYF. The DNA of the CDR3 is TGTGCCAGCAGTCACGGGACGGGATCCTACGAGCAGTACTTC. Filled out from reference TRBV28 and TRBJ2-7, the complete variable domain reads DVKVTQSSRYLVKRTGEKVFLECVQDMDHENMFWYRQDPGLGLRLIYFSYDVKMKEKGDIPEGYSVSREKKERFSLILESASTNQTSMYLCASSHGTGSYEQYFGPGTRLTVT.

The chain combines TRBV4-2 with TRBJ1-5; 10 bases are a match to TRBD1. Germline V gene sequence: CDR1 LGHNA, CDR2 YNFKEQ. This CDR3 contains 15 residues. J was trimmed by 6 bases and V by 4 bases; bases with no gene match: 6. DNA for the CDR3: TGTGCCAGCAGCCTCCAGACAGGGGGCACTCAGCCCCAGCATTTT. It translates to CASSLQTGGTQPQHF.

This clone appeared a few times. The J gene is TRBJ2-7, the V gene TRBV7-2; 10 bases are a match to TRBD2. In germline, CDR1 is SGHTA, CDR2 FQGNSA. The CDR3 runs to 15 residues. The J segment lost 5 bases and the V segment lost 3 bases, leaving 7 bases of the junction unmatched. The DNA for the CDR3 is TGTGCCAGCAGCTTGACAGCGGGAGGGTTCGACGAGCAGTACTTC. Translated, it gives CASSLTAGGFDEQYF.

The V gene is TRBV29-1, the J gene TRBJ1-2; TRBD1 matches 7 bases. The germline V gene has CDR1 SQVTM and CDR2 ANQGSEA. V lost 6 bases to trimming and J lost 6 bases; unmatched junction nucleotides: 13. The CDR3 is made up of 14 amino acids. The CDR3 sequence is CSVVDRERENGYTF. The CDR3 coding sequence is TGCAGCGTAGTAGACAGGGAACGGGAGAATGGCTACACCTTC.

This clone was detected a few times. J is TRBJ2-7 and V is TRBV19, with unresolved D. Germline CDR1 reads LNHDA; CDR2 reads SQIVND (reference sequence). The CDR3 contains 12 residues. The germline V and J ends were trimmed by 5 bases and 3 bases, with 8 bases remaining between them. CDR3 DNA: TGTGCCAGTAGTTATCCGGGCTACGAGCAGTACTTC. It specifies CASSYPGYEQYF.

The chain's CDR3 is CASSQDLGPTSGTYEQYF. The CDR3 bases are TGCGCCAGCAGCCAAGATCTCGGGCCGACTAGCGGGACCTACGAGCAGTACTTC. The V call is TRBV4-3, the J call TRBJ2-5; 11 bases are shared with TRBD2. The J call is in doubt because the DNA end fits TRBJ2-7 better. This CDR3 contains 18 residues. The V gene's germline CDR1 is LGHNA and CDR2 YSLEER.

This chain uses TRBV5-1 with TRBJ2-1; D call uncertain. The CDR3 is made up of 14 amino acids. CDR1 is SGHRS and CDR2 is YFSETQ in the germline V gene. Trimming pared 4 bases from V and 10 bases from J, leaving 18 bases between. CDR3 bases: TGCGCCAGCAGCCCCGAACGACCCGGAACGGAGCAGTTCTTC. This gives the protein CASSPERPGTEQFF.

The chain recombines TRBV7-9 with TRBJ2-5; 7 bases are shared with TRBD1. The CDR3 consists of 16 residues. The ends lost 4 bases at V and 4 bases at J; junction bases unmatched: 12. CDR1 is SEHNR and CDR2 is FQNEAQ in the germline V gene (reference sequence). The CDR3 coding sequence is TGTGCCAGCAGCTCCCCGACAGGAAGGGACAGAGAGACCCAGTACTTC. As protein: CASSSPTGRDRETQYF. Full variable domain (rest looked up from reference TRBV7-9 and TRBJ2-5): DTGVSQNPRHKITKRGQNVTFRCDPISEHNRLYWYRQTLGQGPEFLTYFQNEAQLEKSRLLSDRFSAERPKGSFSTLEIQRTEQGDSAMYLCASSSPTGRDRETQYFGPGTRLLVL.

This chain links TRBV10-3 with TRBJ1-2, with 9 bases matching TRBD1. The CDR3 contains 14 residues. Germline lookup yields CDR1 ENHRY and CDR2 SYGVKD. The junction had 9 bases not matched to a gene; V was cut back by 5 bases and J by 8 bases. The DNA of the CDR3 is TGTGCCATCAGTAAAACAGGGGGCCTTCGGGGCTACACCTTC. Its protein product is CAISKTGGLRGYTF.

CDR3 coding DNA: TGCAGCGTTGAACGGGAGGCCCGGGGTGAGCAGTTCTTC. It translates to CSVEREARGEQFF. The chain carries TRBV29-1 and TRBJ2-1; 7 bases line up with TRBD2. This CDR3 region has 13 residues. V trimming: 2 bases; J trimming: 9 bases; junction bases outside the gene matches: 7. CDR1 and CDR2 (germline): SQVTM, ANQGSEA.

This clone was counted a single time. The CDR3 protein is CASSTHPGQGVFDIQYF. The CDR3 coding sequence is TGTGCCAGCAGCACTCATCCGGGACAGGGGGTATTTGACATTCAGTACTTC. The V call is TRBV9, the J call TRBJ2-4; 11 nucleotides match TRBD1. Germline trimming cut 4 bases from V and 8 bases from J; bases unmatched to any gene: 14. The germline V gene encodes CDR1 SGDLS and CDR2 YYNGEE. This CDR3 is built from 17 residues.

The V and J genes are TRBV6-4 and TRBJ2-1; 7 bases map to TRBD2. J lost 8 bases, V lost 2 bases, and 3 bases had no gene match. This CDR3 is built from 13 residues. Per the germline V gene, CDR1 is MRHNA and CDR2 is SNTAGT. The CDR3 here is CASSDRLADEQFF. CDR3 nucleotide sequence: TGTGCCAGCAGTGACCGACTAGCCGATGAGCAGTTCTTC.

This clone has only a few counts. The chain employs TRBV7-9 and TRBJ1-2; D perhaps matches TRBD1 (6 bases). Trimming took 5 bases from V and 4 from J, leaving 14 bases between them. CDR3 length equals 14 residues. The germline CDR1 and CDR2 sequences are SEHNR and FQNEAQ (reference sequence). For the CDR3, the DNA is TGTGCCAGCAGCCTAAGGACAGTACCCTATGGCTACACCTTC. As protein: CASSLRTVPYGYTF. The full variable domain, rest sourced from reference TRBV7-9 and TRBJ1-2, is DTGVSQNPRHKITKRGQNVTFRCDPISEHNRLYWYRQTLGQGPEFLTYFQNEAQLEKSRLLSDRFSAERPKGSFSTLEIQRTEQGDSAMYLCASSLRTVPYGYTFGSGTRLTVV.

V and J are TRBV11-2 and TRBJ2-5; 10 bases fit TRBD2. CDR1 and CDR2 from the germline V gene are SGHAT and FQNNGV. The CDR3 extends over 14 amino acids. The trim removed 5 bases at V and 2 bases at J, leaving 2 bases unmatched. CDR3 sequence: CASSQLAGQETQYF. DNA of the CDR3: TGTGCCAGCAGCCAACTAGCGGGGCAAGAGACCCAGTACTTC.

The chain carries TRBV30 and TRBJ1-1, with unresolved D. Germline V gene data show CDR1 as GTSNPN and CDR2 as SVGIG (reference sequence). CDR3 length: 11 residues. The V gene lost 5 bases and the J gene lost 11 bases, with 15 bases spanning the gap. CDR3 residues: CAWVDGWLAFF. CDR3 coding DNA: TGTGCCTGGGTGGATGGGTGGTTGGCTTTCTTT.

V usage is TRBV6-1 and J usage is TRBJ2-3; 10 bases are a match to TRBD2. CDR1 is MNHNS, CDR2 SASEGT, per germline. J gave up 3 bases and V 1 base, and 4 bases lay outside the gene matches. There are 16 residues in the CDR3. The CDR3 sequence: CASSEGSGRETDTQYF. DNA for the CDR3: TGTGCCAGCAGTGAAGGGAGCGGGAGGGAGACAGATACGCAGTATTTT.

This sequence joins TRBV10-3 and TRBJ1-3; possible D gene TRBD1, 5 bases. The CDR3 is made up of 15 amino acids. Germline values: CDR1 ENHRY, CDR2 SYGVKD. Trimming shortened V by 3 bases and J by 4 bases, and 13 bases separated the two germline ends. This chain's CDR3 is CAISEGTPRGNTIYF. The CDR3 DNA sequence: TGTGCCATCAGTGAAGGGACGCCGAGGGGAAACACCATATATTTT.

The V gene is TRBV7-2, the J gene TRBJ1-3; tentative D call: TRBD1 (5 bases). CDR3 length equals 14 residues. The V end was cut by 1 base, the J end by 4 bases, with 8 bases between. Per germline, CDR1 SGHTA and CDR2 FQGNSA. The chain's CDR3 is CASSLGGGGNTIYF. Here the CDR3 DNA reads TGTGCCAGCAGCTTAGGCGGGGGAGGAAACACCATATATTTT.

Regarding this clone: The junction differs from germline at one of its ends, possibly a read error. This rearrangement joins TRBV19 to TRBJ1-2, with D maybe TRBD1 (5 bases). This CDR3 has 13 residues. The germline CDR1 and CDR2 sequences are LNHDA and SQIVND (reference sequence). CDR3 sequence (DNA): TGTGCCAGTAGTATGGGGGGTAACGATGGCTACACCTTC. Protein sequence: CASSMGGNDGYTF.

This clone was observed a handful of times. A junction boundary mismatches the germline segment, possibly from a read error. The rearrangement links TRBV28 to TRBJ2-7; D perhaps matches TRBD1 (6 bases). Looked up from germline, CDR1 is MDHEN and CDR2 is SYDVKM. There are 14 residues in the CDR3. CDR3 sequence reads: CASKDGQSSSEQYF. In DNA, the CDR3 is TGTGCCAGCAAAGACGGACAGAGCTCCTCCGAGCAGTACTTC.

The CDR3 DNA is TGCGCCAGCAGCCAGTCGCGACGAGCAGACGCCTACGAGCAGTACTTC. This sequence encodes CASSQSRRADAYEQYF. The chain carries TRBV4-3 and TRBJ2-5; D remains unclear. The DNA end favors TRBJ2-7, so the J call may be wrong. The germline V gene encodes CDR1 LGHNA and CDR2 YSLEER. The CDR3 is 16 amino acids.

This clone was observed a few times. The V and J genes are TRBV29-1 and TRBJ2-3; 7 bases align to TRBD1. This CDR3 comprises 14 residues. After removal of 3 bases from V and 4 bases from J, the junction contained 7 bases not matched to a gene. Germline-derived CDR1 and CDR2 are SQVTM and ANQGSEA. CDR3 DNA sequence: TGCAGCGTTGATCCGACAGGGAGCCCAGATACGCAGTATTTT. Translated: CSVDPTGSPDTQYF.

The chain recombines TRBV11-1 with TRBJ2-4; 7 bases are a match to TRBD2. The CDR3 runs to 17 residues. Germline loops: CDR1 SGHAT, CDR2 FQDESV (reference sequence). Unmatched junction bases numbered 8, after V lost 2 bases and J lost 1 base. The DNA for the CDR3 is TGTGCCAGCAGCTTATTCGCCGGGAGGCTCGCCAAAAACATTCAGTACTTC. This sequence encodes CASSLFAGRLAKNIQYF.

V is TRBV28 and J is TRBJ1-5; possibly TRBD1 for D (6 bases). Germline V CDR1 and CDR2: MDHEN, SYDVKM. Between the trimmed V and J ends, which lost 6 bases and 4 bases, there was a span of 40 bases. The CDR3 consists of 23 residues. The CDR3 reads CASRQRVGWAGASRRQLNQPQHF. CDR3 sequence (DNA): TGTGCCAGCAGGCAAAGGGTAGGGTGGGCGGGGGCTTCGCGGCGCCAGCTAAATCAGCCCCAGCATTTT. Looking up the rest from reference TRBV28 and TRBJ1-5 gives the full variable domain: DVKVTQSSRYLVKRTGEKVFLECVQDMDHENMFWYRQDPGLGLRLIYFSYDVKMKEKGDIPEGYSVSREKKERFSLILESASTNQTSMYLCASRQRVGWAGASRRQLNQPQHFGDGTRLSIL.